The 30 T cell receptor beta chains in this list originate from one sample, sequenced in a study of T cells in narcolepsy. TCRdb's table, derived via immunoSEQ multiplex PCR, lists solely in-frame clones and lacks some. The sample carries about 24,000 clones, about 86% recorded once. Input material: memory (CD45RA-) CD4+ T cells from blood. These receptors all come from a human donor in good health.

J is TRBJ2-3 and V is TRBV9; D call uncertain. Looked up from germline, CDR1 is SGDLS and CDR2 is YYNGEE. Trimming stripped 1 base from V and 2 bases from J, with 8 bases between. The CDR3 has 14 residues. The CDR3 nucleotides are TGTGCCAGCAGCGTACCGGACGCCACAGATACGCAGTATTTT. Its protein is CASSVPDATDTQYF.

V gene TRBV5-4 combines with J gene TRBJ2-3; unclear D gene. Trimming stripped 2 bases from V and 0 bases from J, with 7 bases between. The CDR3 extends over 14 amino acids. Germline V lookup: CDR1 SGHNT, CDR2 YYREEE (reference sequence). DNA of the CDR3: TGTGCCAGCAGCTTATTCAGGAGCACAGATACGCAGTATTTT. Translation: CASSLFRSTDTQYF.

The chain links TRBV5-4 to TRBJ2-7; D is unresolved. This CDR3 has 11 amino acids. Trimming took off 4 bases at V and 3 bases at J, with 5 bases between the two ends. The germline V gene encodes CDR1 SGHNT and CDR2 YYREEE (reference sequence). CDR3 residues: CASSVNYEQYF. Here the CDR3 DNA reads TGTGCCAGCAGCGTCAACTACGAGCAGTACTTC.

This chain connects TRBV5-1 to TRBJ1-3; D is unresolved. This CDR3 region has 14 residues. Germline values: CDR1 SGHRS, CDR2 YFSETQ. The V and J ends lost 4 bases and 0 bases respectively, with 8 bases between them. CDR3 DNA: TGCGCCAGCAGCACAGCAAGCTCTGGAAACACCATATATTTT. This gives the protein CASSTASSGNTIYF.

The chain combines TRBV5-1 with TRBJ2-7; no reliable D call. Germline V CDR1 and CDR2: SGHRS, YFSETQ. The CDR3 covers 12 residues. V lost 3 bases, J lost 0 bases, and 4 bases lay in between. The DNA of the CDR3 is TGCGCCAGCAGCTCCGGCTCCTACGAGCAGTACTTC. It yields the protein CASSSGSYEQYF.

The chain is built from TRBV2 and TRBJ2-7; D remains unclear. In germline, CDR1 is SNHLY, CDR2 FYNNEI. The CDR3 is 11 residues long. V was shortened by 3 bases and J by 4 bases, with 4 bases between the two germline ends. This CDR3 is CASSEFYEQYF. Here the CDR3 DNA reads TGTGCCAGCAGTGAGTTTTACGAGCAGTACTTC.

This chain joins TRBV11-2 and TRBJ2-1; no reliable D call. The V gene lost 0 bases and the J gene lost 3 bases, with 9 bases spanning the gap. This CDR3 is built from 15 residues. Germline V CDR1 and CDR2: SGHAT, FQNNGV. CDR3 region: CASSLELDFYNEQFF. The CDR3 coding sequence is TGTGCCAGCAGCTTAGAGCTCGATTTCTACAATGAGCAGTTCTTC.

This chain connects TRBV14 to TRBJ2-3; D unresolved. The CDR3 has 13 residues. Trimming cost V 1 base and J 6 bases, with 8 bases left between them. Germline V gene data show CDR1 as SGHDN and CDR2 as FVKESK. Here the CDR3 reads CASSQGRLDTQYF. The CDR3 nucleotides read TGTGCCAGCAGCCAAGGACGGTTGGATACGCAGTATTTT.

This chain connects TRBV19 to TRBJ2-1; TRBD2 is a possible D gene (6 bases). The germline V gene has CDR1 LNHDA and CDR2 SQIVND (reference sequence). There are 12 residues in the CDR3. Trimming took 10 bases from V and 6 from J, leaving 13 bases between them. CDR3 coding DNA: TGTGCCACCTCTGGGGGGTCCAATGAGCAGTTCTTC. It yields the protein CATSGGSNEQFF.

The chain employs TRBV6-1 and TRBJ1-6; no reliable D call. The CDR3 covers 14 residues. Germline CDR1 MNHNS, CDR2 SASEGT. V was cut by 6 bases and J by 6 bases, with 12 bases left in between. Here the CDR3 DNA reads TGTGCCAGCAGGTCAAATATGGGTAATTCACCCCTCCACTTT. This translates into CASRSNMGNSPLHF.

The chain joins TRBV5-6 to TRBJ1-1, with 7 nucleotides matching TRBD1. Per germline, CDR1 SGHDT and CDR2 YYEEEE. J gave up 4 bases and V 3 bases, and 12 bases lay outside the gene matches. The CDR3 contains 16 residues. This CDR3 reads CASSWAGGRGSTEAFF. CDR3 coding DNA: TGTGCCAGCAGCTGGGCGGGTGGCAGGGGGAGCACTGAAGCTTTCTTT.

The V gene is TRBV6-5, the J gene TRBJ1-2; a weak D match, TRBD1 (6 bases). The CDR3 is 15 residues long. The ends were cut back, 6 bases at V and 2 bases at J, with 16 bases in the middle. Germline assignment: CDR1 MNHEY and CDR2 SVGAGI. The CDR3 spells CASRPDTGFNYGYTF. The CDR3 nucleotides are TGTGCCAGCAGACCCGATACAGGGTTCAACTATGGCTACACCTTC.

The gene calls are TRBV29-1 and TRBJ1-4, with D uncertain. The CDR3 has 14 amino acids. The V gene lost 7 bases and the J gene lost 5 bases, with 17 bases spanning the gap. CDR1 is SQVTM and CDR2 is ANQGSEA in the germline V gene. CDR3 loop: CSAAASGQNEKLFF. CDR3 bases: TGCAGCGCAGCCGCCAGCGGCCAGAATGAAAAACTGTTTTTT. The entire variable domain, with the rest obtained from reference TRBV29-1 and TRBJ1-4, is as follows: SAVISQKPSRDICQRGTSLTIQCQVDSQVTMMFWYRQQPGQSLTLIATANQGSEATYESGFVIDKFPISRPNLTFSTLTVSNMSPEDSSIYLCSAAASGQNEKLFFGSGTQLSVL.

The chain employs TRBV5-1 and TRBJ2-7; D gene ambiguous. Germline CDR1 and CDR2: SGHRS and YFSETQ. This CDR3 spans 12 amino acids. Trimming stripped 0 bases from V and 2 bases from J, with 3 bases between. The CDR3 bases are TGCGCCAGCAGCTTGGAGCCCTACGAGCAGTACTTC. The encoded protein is CASSLEPYEQYF.

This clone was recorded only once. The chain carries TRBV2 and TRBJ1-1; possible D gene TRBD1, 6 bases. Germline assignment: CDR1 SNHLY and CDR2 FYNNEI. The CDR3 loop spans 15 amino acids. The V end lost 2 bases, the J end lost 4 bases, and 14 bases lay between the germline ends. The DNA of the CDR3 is TGTGCCAGCAGTGAACAGGGGCAGCCTGGCACTGAAGCTTTCTTT. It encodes CASSEQGQPGTEAFF.

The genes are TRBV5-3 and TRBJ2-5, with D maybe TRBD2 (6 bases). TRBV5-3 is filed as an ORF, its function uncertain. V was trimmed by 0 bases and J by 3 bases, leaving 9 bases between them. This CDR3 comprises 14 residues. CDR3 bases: TGTGCCAGAAGCTTGGTTACGGGGGAAGAGACCCAGTACTTC. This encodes CARSLVTGEETQYF.

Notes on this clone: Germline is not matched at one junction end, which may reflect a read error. CDR3 loop: CASSIASRDSNYGYTF. DNA of the CDR3: TGTGCCAGCAGCATAGCGTCCCGGGACAGTAACTATGGCTACACCTTC. The chain has TRBV7-9 and TRBJ1-2; 7 positions match TRBD1. Germline values: CDR1 SEHNR, CDR2 FQNEAQ (reference sequence). The CDR3 has 16 residues.

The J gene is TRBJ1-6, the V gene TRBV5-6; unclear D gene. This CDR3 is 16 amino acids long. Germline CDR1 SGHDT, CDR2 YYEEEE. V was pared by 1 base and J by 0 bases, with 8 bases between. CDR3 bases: TGTGCCAGCAGCTTGAAAGGGAACTCCTATAATTCACCCCTCCACTTT. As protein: CASSLKGNSYNSPLHF.

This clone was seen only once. CDR3 in amino acids: CASSSRNLYNEQFF. DNA of the CDR3: TGTGCCAGCAGCTCCCGGAACCTCTACAATGAGCAGTTCTTC. The rearrangement links TRBV7-2 to TRBJ2-1, with D unresolved. Trimming removed 4 bases from V and 3 bases from J, with 10 bases in between. Germline V gene lookup returns CDR1 SGHTA and CDR2 FQGNSA. The CDR3 covers 14 residues.

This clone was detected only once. This CDR3 reads CASSLASDFEQYF. The DNA for the CDR3 is TGTGCCAGCAGCTTGGCCTCGGATTTCGAGCAGTACTTC. The chain joins TRBV5-4 to TRBJ2-7, with D uncertain. CDR3 length: 13 residues. The germline V gene has CDR1 SGHNT and CDR2 YYREEE (reference sequence). V was shortened by 0 bases and J by 6 bases, with 10 bases between the two germline ends.

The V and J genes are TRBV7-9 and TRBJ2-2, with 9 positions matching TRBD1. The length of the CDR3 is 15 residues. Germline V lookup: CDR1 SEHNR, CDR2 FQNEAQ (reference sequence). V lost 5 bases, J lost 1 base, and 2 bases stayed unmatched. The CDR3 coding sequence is TGTGCCAGCAGCCCGGGACAGGGGAACACCGGGGAGCTGTTTTTT. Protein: CASSPGQGNTGELFF.

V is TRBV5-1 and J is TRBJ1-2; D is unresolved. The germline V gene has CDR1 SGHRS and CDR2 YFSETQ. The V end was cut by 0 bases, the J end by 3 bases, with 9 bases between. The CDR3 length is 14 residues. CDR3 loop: CASSLDLSYYGYTF. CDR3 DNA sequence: TGCGCCAGCAGCTTGGATCTGTCCTACTATGGCTACACCTTC.

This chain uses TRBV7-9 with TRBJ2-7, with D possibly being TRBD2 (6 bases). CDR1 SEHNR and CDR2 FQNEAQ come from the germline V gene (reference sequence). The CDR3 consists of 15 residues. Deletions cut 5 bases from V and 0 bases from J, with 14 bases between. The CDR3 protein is CASSRDSWSSYEQYF. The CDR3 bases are TGTGCCAGCAGCCGGGACTCTTGGAGCTCCTACGAGCAGTACTTC.

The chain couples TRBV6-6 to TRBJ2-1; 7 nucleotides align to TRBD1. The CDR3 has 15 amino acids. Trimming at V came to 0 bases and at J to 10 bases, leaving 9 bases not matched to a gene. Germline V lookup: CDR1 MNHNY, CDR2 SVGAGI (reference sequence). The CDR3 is CASSYSEGAVGEQFF. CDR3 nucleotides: TGTGCCAGCAGTTACTCAGAGGGGGCCGTCGGGGAGCAGTTCTTC.

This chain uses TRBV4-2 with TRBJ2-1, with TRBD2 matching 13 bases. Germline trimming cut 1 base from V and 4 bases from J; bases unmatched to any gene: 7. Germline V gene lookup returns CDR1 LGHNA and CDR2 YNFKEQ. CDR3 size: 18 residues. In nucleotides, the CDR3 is TGTGCCAGCAGCCAAGGATCGACTAGCGGGGGGACATACAATGAGCAGTTCTTC. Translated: CASSQGSTSGGTYNEQFF.

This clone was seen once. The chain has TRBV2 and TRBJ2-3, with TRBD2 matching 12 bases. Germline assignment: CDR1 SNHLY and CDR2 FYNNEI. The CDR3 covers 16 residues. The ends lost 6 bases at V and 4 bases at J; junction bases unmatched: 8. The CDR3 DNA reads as TGTGCCAGCAGGTTACTAGCGGGGGGTTCGGCAGATACGCAGTATTTT. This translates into CASRLLAGGSADTQYF.

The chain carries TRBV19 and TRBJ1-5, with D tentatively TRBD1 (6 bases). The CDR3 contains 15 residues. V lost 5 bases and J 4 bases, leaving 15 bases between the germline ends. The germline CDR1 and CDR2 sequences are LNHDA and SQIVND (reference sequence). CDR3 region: CASSAGTRGNQPQHF. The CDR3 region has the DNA TGTGCCAGTAGTGCCGGGACAAGGGGTAATCAGCCCCAGCATTTT.

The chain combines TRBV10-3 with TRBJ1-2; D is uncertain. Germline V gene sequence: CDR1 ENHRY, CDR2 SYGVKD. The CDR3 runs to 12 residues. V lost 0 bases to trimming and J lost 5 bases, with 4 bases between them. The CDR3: CAISESRYGYTF. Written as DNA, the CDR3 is TGTGCCATCAGTGAGTCCAGATATGGCTACACCTTC.

The CDR3 reads CASSGSLSYEQYF. DNA of the CDR3: TGTGCCAGCAGTGGTTCGCTTTCCTACGAGCAGTACTTC. The V gene is TRBV2, the J gene TRBJ2-5; D not resolved. The J call may be mistaken, given a closer DNA end match to TRBJ2-7. Germline V gives CDR1 SNHLY, CDR2 FYNNEI. CDR3 length equals 13 residues.

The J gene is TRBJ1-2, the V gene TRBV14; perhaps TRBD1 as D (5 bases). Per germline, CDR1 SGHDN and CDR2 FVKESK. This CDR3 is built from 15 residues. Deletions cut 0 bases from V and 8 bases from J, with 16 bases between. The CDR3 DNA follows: TGTGCCAGCAGCCAAGATCGGGGGGGTGCTGGCGGCTACACCTTC. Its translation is CASSQDRGGAGGYTF.